These T cell receptor beta chains were read from a single sample in a study of cytomegalovirus exposure and HLA in healthy donors. Using immunoSEQ multiplex PCR, the repertoire was profiled, and TCRdb retains in-frame clones only, with some absent. The sample holds around 150,000 clones; about four fifths are singletons and the top ten take roughly 0.99%. The sequenced sample was PBMCs. The receptors originated from a male donor in good health and CMV-seronegative. Both conserved end residues are part of each CDR3. D genes are given only for firm matches. Size is omitted from some rows. Given values are once, few, many or a class for expanded clones.

size,V,D,J,CDR3,DNA
.,TRBV6-5,.,TRBJ1-6,CASSYDRSSYNSPLHF,TGTGCCAGCAGTTATGACAGGAGCTCCTATAATTCACCCCTCCACTTT
.,TRBV9,TRBD1,TRBJ1-2,CASSLRDSRFYGYTF,TGTGCCAGCAGCCTGCGGGACAGCCGGTTCTATGGCTACACCTTC
.,TRBV7-6,TRBD1,TRBJ2-2,CASSRTGTTGELFF,TGTGCCAGCAGCCGGACAGGGACCACCGGGGAGCTGTTTTTT
.,TRBV7-2,TRBD1,TRBJ1-6,CASRAGQGQSSYNSPLHF,TGTGCCAGCAGGGCCGGACAGGGGCAAAGCTCCTATAATTCACCCCTCCACTTT
.,TRBV6-1,.,TRBJ2-7,CASSQTLALYEQYF,TGTGCCAGCAGCCAGACCCTAGCCCTCTACGAGCAGTACTTC
.,TRBV30,TRBD1,TRBJ2-7,CAWRTGGAYEQYF,TGTGCCTGGAGGACAGGGGGAGCCTACGAGCAGTACTTC
few,TRBV5-4,TRBD2,TRBJ2-7,CASSLTSELTEQYF,TGTGCCAGCAGCTTAACTAGCGAGCTAACCGAGCAGTACTTC
.,TRBV27,TRBD1,TRBJ1-6,CASSFHRGFQSPLHF,TGTGCCAGCAGTTTCCACAGGGGGTTTCAGTCACCCCTCCACTTT
few,TRBV2,.,TRBJ1-1,CASTGGRNTEAFF,TGTGCCAGCACCGGCGGCCGGAACACTGAAGCTTTCTTT
once,TRBV28,TRBD2,TRBJ2-3,CASSLAGGFTDTQYF,TGTGCCAGCAGCCTAGCGGGGGGTTTCACAGATACGCAGTATTTT
.,TRBV7-9,.,TRBJ2-7,CASSLVGEAYEQYF,TGTGCCAGCAGCTTAGTCGGGGAGGCCTACGAGCAGTACTTC
.,TRBV4-2,.,TRBJ2-3,CASSQDLTSTDTQYF,TGTGCCAGCAGCCAAGATCTCACTAGCACAGATACGCAGTATTTT
.,TRBV10-2,TRBD2,TRBJ2-2,CASSEQRGNTGELFF,TGCGCCAGCAGTGAACAGCGGGGAAACACCGGGGAGCTGTTTTTT
.,TRBV7-2,TRBD2,TRBJ2-1,CASSLVSGGANNEQFF,TGTGCCAGCAGCTTAGTTAGCGGGGGGGCCAACAATGAGCAGTTCTTC
.,TRBV7-9,.,TRBJ2-7,CASSFSVGINYEQYF,TGTGCCAGCAGCTTTAGCGTGGGCATAAACTACGAGCAGTACTTC
.,TRBV6-5,TRBD2,TRBJ2-2,CASSLRGGNTGELFF,TGTGCCAGCAGTTTACGGGGGGGGAACACCGGGGAGCTGTTTTTT
.,TRBV19,.,TRBJ1-1,CASSIDPGGTEAFF,TGTGCCAGTAGTATAGATCCCGGGGGCACTGAAGCTTTCTTT
.,TRBV5-1,TRBD1,TRBJ2-7,CASRGQGTSYEQYF,TGCGCCAGCAGGGGACAGGGGACTTCCTACGAGCAGTACTTC
.,TRBV7-8,.,TRBJ1-3,CASSPSNRVLTGNTIYF,TGTGCCAGCAGCCCCTCCAACAGGGTTTTAACTGGAAACACCATATATTTT
.,TRBV13,TRBD2,TRBJ2-1,CASSPGAGAYNEQFF,TGTGCCAGCAGCCCGGGAGCGGGGGCCTACAATGAGCAGTTCTTC
.,TRBV19,TRBD1,TRBJ1-2,CASTSGGGENYGYTF,TGTGCCAGTACCTCGGGAGGGGGCGAGAACTATGGCTACACCTTC
once,TRBV9,TRBD1,TRBJ1-1,CASSREPGQGAPEAFF,TGTGCCAGCAGCCGCGAACCGGGACAGGGGGCGCCTGAAGCTTTCTTT
.,TRBV4-3,TRBD1,TRBJ2-1,CASSQGIQGAYNEQFF,TGCGCCAGCAGCCAAGGGATTCAGGGGGCATACAATGAGCAGTTCTTC
.,TRBV19,.,TRBJ2-3,CASSPSGVTDTQYF,TGTGCCAGTAGCCCATCAGGGGTCACAGATACGCAGTATTTT
.,TRBV7-3,.,TRBJ2-5,CASSSPGGPRETQYF,TGTGCCAGCAGCTCCCCCGGGGGACCTCGAGAGACCCAGTACTTC
.,TRBV5-1,TRBD1,TRBJ1-3,CASSSGQATTGNTIYF,TGCGCCAGCAGCTCAGGACAGGCTACCACTGGAAACACCATATATTTT
.,TRBV6-5,.,TRBJ2-2,CASSTGVGTGELFF,TGTGCCAGCAGTACGGGGGTAGGCACCGGGGAGCTGTTTTTT
.,TRBV7-7,.,TRBJ2-4,CASSATQFLAKNIQYF,TGTGCTAGCAGCGCCACACAGTTCCTAGCCAAAAACATTCAGTACTTC
.,TRBV19,TRBD1,TRBJ2-5,CASSTGQGAGETQYF,TGTGCCAGTAGTACCGGACAGGGGGCGGGGGAGACCCAGTACTTC
.,TRBV7-9,TRBD1,TRBJ1-1,CASRWTGNTEAFF,TGTGCCAGCAGGTGGACAGGGAACACTGAAGCTTTCTTT
.,TRBV12-1,.,TRBJ2-5,CASSFKTSGGKETQYF,TGTGCCAGCAGCTTCAAGACTAGCGGGGGAAAAGAGACCCAGTACTTC
once,TRBV19,TRBD1,TRBJ1-5,CASSKNTGVGNQPQHF,TGTGCCAGTAGTAAAAATACAGGGGTCGGGAATCAGCCCCAGCATTTT
.,TRBV7-2,.,TRBJ2-3,CASSPGGSTDTQYF,TGTGCCAGCAGCCCGGGGGGCAGCACAGATACGCAGTATTTT
few,TRBV6-6,TRBD1,TRBJ2-7,CASSYSAGGGYEQYF,TGTGCCAGCAGTTACTCGGCAGGGGGTGGCTACGAGCAGTACTTC
.,TRBV10-2,TRBD1,TRBJ1-2,CASSELLYRGQGYGYTF,TGCGCCAGCAGTGAGTTATTGTACAGGGGCCAGGGCTATGGCTACACCTTC
.,TRBV4-1,TRBD1,TRBJ1-5,CASSRETGGVGQPQHF,TGCGCCAGCAGCCGGGAGACAGGGGGTGTGGGTCAGCCCCAGCATTTT
.,TRBV30,.,TRBJ1-5,CAWRRPGSNQPQHF,TGTGCCTGGAGAAGACCGGGTAGCAATCAGCCCCAGCATTTT
.,TRBV27,TRBD2,TRBJ2-1,CASSSGGPLSYNEQFF,TGTGCCAGCAGTAGCGGGGGGCCCCTCTCCTACAATGAGCAGTTCTTC
.,TRBV2,.,TRBJ1-4,CARGGVGGSLFF,TGTGCCAGGGGGGGGGTCGGAGGTTCACTGTTTTTT
.,TRBV6-5,.,TRBJ1-1,CASSPGTSRGTEAFF,TGTGCCAGCAGTCCTGGGACTTCTAGGGGCACTGAAGCTTTCTTT
.,TRBV7-9,.,TRBJ2-5,CASSLGVEGETQYF,TGTGCCAGCAGCTTAGGGGTGGAGGGCGAGACCCAGTACTTC
.,TRBV7-2,TRBD1,TRBJ1-1,CASSQSGQRLNTEAFF,TGTGCCAGCAGCCAATCGGGACAGCGATTGAACACTGAAGCTTTCTTT
few,TRBV18,.,TRBJ2-1,CASSRDSAYNEQFF,TGTGCCAGCTCACGGGACTCCGCCTACAATGAGCAGTTCTTC
.,TRBV7-9,.,TRBJ2-2,CASSHRDTEGTGELFF,TGTGCCAGCAGTCACCGGGACACCGAAGGGACCGGGGAGCTGTTTTTT
.,TRBV10-3,TRBD1,TRBJ1-5,CAIGGRGPGQPQHF,TGTGCCATCGGCGGCAGGGGGCCGGGTCAGCCCCAGCATTTT
.,TRBV9,TRBD2,TRBJ2-1,CASSVRLAGGAYGANEQFF,TGTGCCAGCAGCGTACGACTAGCGGGGGGGGCGTACGGCGCCAATGAGCAGTTCTTC
few,TRBV10-3,.,TRBJ1-1,CAISDPLGGTEAFF,TGTGCCATCAGTGACCCGTTGGGGGGAACTGAAGCTTTCTTT
.,TRBV18,TRBD1,TRBJ2-2,CASSGGLDRVTGELFF,TGTGCCAGCTCAGGAGGATTAGACAGGGTCACCGGGGAGCTGTTTTTT
.,TRBV6-6,TRBD1,TRBJ2-4,CASSMTGMAKNIQYF,TGTGCCAGCAGTATGACAGGGATGGCCAAAAACATTCAGTACTTC
once,TRBV7-6,.,TRBJ2-3,CASSLGGGNTQYF,TGTGCCAGCAGCTTAGGGGGAGGAAATACGCAGTATTTT
.,TRBV23-1,TRBD1,TRBJ2-3,CASSRVRARQGTHTDTQYF,TGCGCCAGCAGTCGGGTTAGGGCCAGACAGGGGACTCACACAGATACGCAGTATTTT
.,TRBV27,TRBD1,TRBJ1-5,CASSLGTGRDQPQHF,TGTGCCAGCAGTTTAGGGACAGGGAGGGATCAGCCCCAGCATTTT
.,TRBV30,.,TRBJ1-5,CAWSTGSASSQPQHF,TGTGCCTGGAGTACGGGGTCAGCCAGTTCGCAGCCCCAGCATTTT
few,TRBV2,.,TRBJ1-1,CASSEIGHLNTEAFF,TGTGCCAGCAGTGAGATAGGACACCTGAACACTGAAGCTTTCTTT